Listed here are 29 T cell receptor beta chains from one sample, sequenced in a study of cytomegalovirus exposure and HLA in healthy donors. Vbeta (60) and Jbeta (13) primers were used in the PCR. Libraries were prepared by immunoSEQ multiplex PCR; TCRdb keeps only in-frame clonotypes and omits some of them. There are roughly 200,000 clones in the sample; 78% occur only once, and roughly 13% lies in the top ten. Sequencing used PBMCs. The receptors here all came from a young woman in good health and CMV-seropositive.

The rearrangement links TRBV4-2 to TRBJ2-1, with 9 bases matching TRBD1. V shed 4 bases, J shed 5 bases, and the junction held 3 bases outside the gene matches. From germline, CDR1 is LGHNA and CDR2 YNFKEQ. This CDR3 is 14 amino acids long. The CDR3 region has the DNA TGTGCCAGCAGCCGGGACAGGGCGGACAATGAGCAGTTCTTC. Translated, it gives CASSRDRADNEQFF.

This chain links TRBV28 with TRBJ2-5; D is perhaps TRBD1 (5 bases). V lost 2 bases to trimming and J lost 0 bases, with 7 bases between them. The germline V gene encodes CDR1 MDHEN and CDR2 SYDVKM. The CDR3 length is 14 residues. Here the CDR3 DNA reads TGTGCCAGCAGTTTAGGGGCAAACCAAGAGACCCAGTACTTC. Its translation: CASSLGANQETQYF. Full variable domain (outside the CDR3, taken from reference TRBV28 and TRBJ2-5): DVKVTQSSRYLVKRTGEKVFLECVQDMDHENMFWYRQDPGLGLRLIYFSYDVKMKEKGDIPEGYSVSREKKERFSLILESASTNQTSMYLCASSLGANQETQYFGPGTRLLVL.

The chain uses TRBV7-9 and TRBJ1-1; D uncertain. Germline assignment: CDR1 SEHNR and CDR2 FQNEAQ (reference sequence). V shed 5 bases and J shed 3 bases, with 4 bases lying between them. The CDR3 runs 11 residues. The CDR3: CASSPDTEAFF. The CDR3 bases are TGTGCCAGCAGCCCTGACACTGAAGCTTTCTTT.

The chain recombines TRBV20-1 with TRBJ1-6; no definite D call. Germline CDR1 and CDR2: DFQATT and SNEGSKA (reference sequence). The CDR3 loop spans 11 amino acids. Trimming took off 3 bases at V and 10 bases at J, with 7 bases between the two ends. The CDR3 bases are TGCAGTGCTAGTAGGGAGTCACCCCTCCACTTT. Its protein is CSASRESPLHF.

The chain is built from TRBV5-4 and TRBJ2-7; D might be TRBD2 (6 bases). This CDR3 spans 13 amino acids. The V and J ends lost 2 bases and 3 bases respectively, with 9 bases between them. CDR1 and CDR2 from the germline V gene are SGHNT and YYREEE (reference sequence). CDR3 nucleotide sequence: TGTGCCAGCAGCTTTGGGCGGGGCTACGAGCAGTACTTC. It translates to CASSFGRGYEQYF.

The V call is TRBV10-3, the J call TRBJ2-2; 10 bases align to TRBD1. The CDR3 spans 14 residues. Germline CDR1 is ENHRY and CDR2 is SYGVKD. V dropped 10 bases and J dropped 6; count of bases not matched to a gene: 8. The CDR3 sequence is CASGTGERAGELFF. For the CDR3, the DNA is TGTGCCAGCGGGACAGGGGAAAGGGCCGGGGAGCTGTTTTTT.

The chain is built from TRBV7-2 and TRBJ2-5; 7 positions agree with TRBD1. With 7 bases clipped from V and 4 bases from J, the junction kept 3 bases outside the gene matches. Germline V CDR1 and CDR2: SGHTA, FQGNSA. This CDR3 has 12 residues. The CDR3: CASTRTGETQYF. For the CDR3, the DNA is TGTGCCAGCACGCGGACAGGAGAGACCCAGTACTTC.

This sequence joins TRBV2 and TRBJ2-3, with 9 positions matching TRBD1. V shed 5 bases, J shed 3 bases, and the junction held 6 bases outside the gene matches. CDR3 length: 15 amino acids. From germline, CDR1 is SNHLY and CDR2 FYNNEI. For the CDR3, the DNA is TGTGCCAGCAGTCCAGGACAGGGGCGAACAGATACGCAGTATTTT. Protein: CASSPGQGRTDTQYF.

The table lists this clone with a count of one. The CDR3 region has the DNA TGTGCCAGCAGCGTGGGACTAGCGGGAGCTAACAATGAGCAGTTCTTC. This translates into CASSVGLAGANNEQFF. The genes are TRBV11-2 and TRBJ2-1; TRBD2 aligns across 14 bases. Looked up from germline, CDR1 is SGHAT and CDR2 is FQNNGV. The CDR3 has 16 residues. V shed 5 bases and J 5 bases; nucleotides not matched to a gene: 5.

The genes are TRBV11-2 and TRBJ2-2; TRBD1 agrees at 9 bases. Germline loops: CDR1 SGHAT, CDR2 FQNNGV. V lost 10 bases and J lost 5; bases outside the gene matches: 14. The CDR3 consists of 16 residues. The DNA of the CDR3 is TGTGCCACCCTACCACGAGGGACAGGGAGGACCGGGGAGCTGTTTTTT. This codes for CATLPRGTGRTGELFF.

The gene calls are TRBV7-9 and TRBJ2-1; D uncertain. Germline CDR1 and CDR2: SEHNR and FQNEAQ (reference sequence). The V end was cut by 4 bases, the J end by 3 bases, with 16 bases between. The CDR3 has 16 amino acids. Written as DNA, the CDR3 is TGTGCCAGCAGCTCCTCCAAGGAGTCCTTCTACAATGAGCAGTTCTTC. Protein: CASSSSKESFYNEQFF.

This clone was counted a few times. The chain carries TRBV2 and TRBJ1-4, with a possible D match to TRBD1 (5 bases). The germline gives CDR1 SNHLY, CDR2 FYNNEI. The CDR3 consists of 15 residues. The V end was cut by 2 bases, the J end by 2 bases, with 9 bases between. This CDR3 is CASSEWGGTNEKLFF. DNA for the CDR3: TGTGCCAGCAGTGAATGGGGGGGTACTAATGAAAAACTGTTTTTT.

The genes are TRBV28 and TRBJ2-6, with TRBD1 as a possible D gene (5 bases). Germline CDR1 reads MDHEN; CDR2 reads SYDVKM. Trimming removed 5 bases at V and 4 bases at J, with 12 bases between. The CDR3 is 15 residues long. The CDR3 DNA is TGTGCCAGCAGTCCGACAGTATCGGGGGCCAACGTCCTGACTTTC. Its translation is CASSPTVSGANVLTF.

V gene TRBV10-3 combines with J gene TRBJ1-3, with 9 bases aligning to TRBD1. The V gene's germline CDR1 is ENHRY and CDR2 SYGVKD. The CDR3 has 15 amino acids. The J segment lost 3 bases and the V segment lost 8 bases, leaving 8 bases of the junction unmatched. The CDR3 coding sequence is TGTGCCATCCGCACGGACAGGGGCGGTGGAAACACCATATATTTT. It is translated as CAIRTDRGGGNTIYF.

The chain joins TRBV4-3 to TRBJ2-6, with D tentatively TRBD1 (5 bases). The germline gives CDR1 LGHNA, CDR2 YSLEER. The CDR3 runs to 16 residues. The V end was cut by 0 bases, the J end by 2 bases, with 8 bases between. The CDR3 DNA sequence: TGCGCCAGCAGCCAAGACCCCAGGGCTGGGGCCAACGTCCTGACTTTC. Protein product: CASSQDPRAGANVLTF.

About this clone itself: Other DNA sequences in this sample translate to the same CDR3. The chain uses TRBV28 and TRBJ1-4, with 8 bases identical to TRBD1. Germline V gene lookup returns CDR1 MDHEN and CDR2 SYDVKM. V trimming: 10 bases; J trimming: 5 bases; junction bases outside the gene matches: 9. The CDR3 totals 14 residues. The CDR3 DNA is TGTGCCACCCTAGGGGACAGGACAAATGAAAAACTGTTTTTT. It yields the protein CATLGDRTNEKLFF.

The genes are TRBV7-2 and TRBJ2-7; D is ambiguous. The germline V gene encodes CDR1 SGHTA and CDR2 FQGNSA. The V gene lost 0 bases and the J gene lost 2 bases, with 8 bases spanning the gap. CDR3 length: 14 amino acids. CDR3 nucleotide sequence: TGTGCCAGCAGCTTAGCGTTTGTCGCCTACGAGCAGTACTTC. Amino acids: CASSLAFVAYEQYF.

This rearrangement joins TRBV10-3 to TRBJ2-3; 8 bases line up with TRBD2. CDR3 length: 16 residues. J gave up 4 bases and V 11 bases, and 17 bases lay outside the gene matches. Germline values: CDR1 ENHRY, CDR2 SYGVKD. The DNA of the CDR3 is TGTGCCGTAAGCGGGAGTCTAACCCGACGGGCAGATACGCAGTATTTT. Protein sequence: CAVSGSLTRRADTQYF.

This clone was counted once. This chain links TRBV14 with TRBJ2-7; 8 bases are shared with TRBD2. Trimming took 1 base from V and 1 from J; bases not matched to a gene: 3. The CDR3 extends over 15 amino acids. CDR1 and CDR2 from the germline V gene are SGHDN and FVKESK. In DNA form, the CDR3 reads TGTGCCAGCAGCCAAGGACTAGCGAGATCCTACGAGCAGTACTTC. This gives the protein CASSQGLARSYEQYF.

This clone was recorded a few times. The chain recombines TRBV11-1 with TRBJ2-1; D remains unclear. The CDR3 consists of 15 residues. V gave up 1 base and J gave up 4 bases, with 11 bases separating them. Germline V gene lookup returns CDR1 SGHAT and CDR2 FQDESV (reference sequence). CDR3 sequence (DNA): TGTGCCAGCAGCTTAGTTCTACTACGGTACAATGAGCAGTTCTTC. Translated, it gives CASSLVLLRYNEQFF.

V usage is TRBV5-1 and J usage is TRBJ2-1; 10 bases are shared with TRBD2. Germline assignment: CDR1 SGHRS and CDR2 YFSETQ. V lost 4 bases, J lost 8 bases, and 9 bases stayed unmatched. There are 15 residues in the CDR3. The CDR3 is CASSKASGSWDEQFF. Written as DNA, the CDR3 is TGCGCCAGCAGCAAGGCTAGCGGGAGCTGGGATGAGCAGTTCTTC.

The chain has TRBV9 and TRBJ2-1; 7 bases line up with TRBD2. V was pared by 0 bases and J by 8 bases, with 17 bases of the junction left unmatched. There are 18 residues in the CDR3. Germline V lookup: CDR1 SGDLS, CDR2 YYNGEE. The CDR3 here is CASSVVEGASGLGDEQFF. The CDR3 DNA follows: TGTGCCAGCAGCGTAGTAGAAGGGGCTAGCGGCCTGGGGGATGAGCAGTTCTTC.

There are a few counts of this clone. The chain joins TRBV5-1 to TRBJ2-2, with a possible D match to TRBD1 (5 bases). Per germline, CDR1 SGHRS and CDR2 YFSETQ. Between the trimmed V and J ends, which lost 7 bases and 3 bases, there was a span of 25 bases. This CDR3 spans 18 amino acids. CDR3 protein: CASVGPSKKNVYTGELFF. The CDR3, as DNA: TGCGCCAGCGTGGGGCCTAGTAAAAAGAACGTATACACCGGGGAGCTGTTTTTT.

The CDR3 DNA follows: TGTGCCAGCAGCCTTAAACAGGGGGGAGAGACCCAGTACTTC. It is translated as CASSLKQGGETQYF. The chain employs TRBV5-4 and TRBJ2-5; TRBD1 aligns across 8 bases. Germline trimming cut 4 bases from V and 4 bases from J; bases unmatched to any gene: 6. The CDR3 length is 14 residues. Germline V CDR1 and CDR2: SGHNT, YYREEE (reference sequence).

A few counts support this clone. Germline and junction disagree at one end, which may indicate a read error. V and J are TRBV6-6 and TRBJ1-1; D remains ambiguous. The CDR3 totals 11 residues. Germline V gene data show CDR1 as MNHNY and CDR2 as SVGAGI (reference sequence). The CDR3 DNA sequence: TGTGCCAGCAGGAGCGAACCTGAGGCTTTCTTT. Residues: CASRSEPEAFF.

This clone came up once. The chain is built from TRBV7-8 and TRBJ2-3; 7 bases map to TRBD2. The CDR3 contains 16 residues. Losses at the gene ends were 7 bases for V and 3 bases for J; bases not matched to a gene: 13. Germline V CDR1 and CDR2: SGHVS, FQNEAQ. The CDR3 region is CASTIGGGRRTDTQYF. In DNA, the CDR3 is TGTGCCAGCACCATTGGGGGAGGGAGGAGGACAGATACGCAGTATTTT.

The V gene is TRBV5-8, the J gene TRBJ1-2, with D perhaps TRBD1 (5 bases). The V end was cut by 1 base, the J end by 6 bases, with 13 bases between. Per the germline V gene, CDR1 is SGHTS and CDR2 is YDEGEE. The CDR3 is 14 amino acids. CDR3 sequence (DNA): TGTGCCAGCAGCTTGTACAGGACGGCGGATGGCTACACCTTC. Translated: CASSLYRTADGYTF.

The rearrangement joins TRBV2 to TRBJ2-7; D uncertain. The CDR3 runs 12 residues. V was trimmed by 8 bases and J by 1 base, leaving 9 bases between them. Germline-derived CDR1 and CDR2 are SNHLY and FYNNEI. CDR3 region: CASSGSSYEQYF. In DNA, the CDR3 is TGTGCCAGCTCCGGTAGTTCCTACGAGCAGTACTTC.

The chain couples TRBV30 to TRBJ1-2; TRBD1 aligns across 7 bases. V trimming: 0 bases; J trimming: 8 bases; junction bases outside the gene matches: 6. CDR1 is GTSNPN and CDR2 is SVGIG in the germline V gene (reference sequence). The CDR3 runs to 13 residues. The CDR3 reads CAWSVVGGFGYTF. The CDR3 nucleotides read TGTGCCTGGAGTGTAGTAGGGGGCTTCGGCTACACCTTC.